This is a list of T cell receptor beta chains from one sample in a study of cytomegalovirus exposure and HLA in healthy donors. Data came from immunoSEQ multiplex PCR; TCRdb stores just in-frame clones and leaves some out. In the table there are 100,000 or so clones, roughly 15% of which are singletons. Sequences were obtained from PBMCs. The source is a female donor in good health and CMV-seronegative. Both conserved end residues are part of each CDR3. A D gene is named only where the DNA matches it firmly. A row's size may be missing; if present it is once, few, many or a size class.

CASSLGGEETQYF	TGTGCCAGCAGCTTAGGCGGTGAAGAGACCCAGTACTTC	few	.	TRBV7-3	TRBJ2-5
CASRDYHEKLFF	TGTGCCAGCAGGGACTACCATGAAAAACTGTTTTTT	few	.	TRBV11-3	TRBJ1-4
CASSFGHQPQHF	TGTGCCAGCAGCTTTGGCCATCAGCCCCAGCATTTT	few	.	TRBV7-2	TRBJ1-5
CASSIGGTGPYEQYF	TGTGCCAGCTCAATCGGCGGGACAGGACCCTACGAGCAGTACTTC	.	TRBD1	TRBV18	TRBJ2-7
CAWSDYSNQPQHF	TGTGCCTGGAGTGACTATAGCAATCAGCCCCAGCATTTT	few	.	TRBV30	TRBJ1-5
CASSLGVSQGADTEAFF	TGCGCCAGCAGCTTGGGCGTTTCACAGGGGGCGGACACTGAAGCTTTCTTT	.	TRBD1	TRBV5-1	TRBJ1-1
CASSQDGAHTQYF	TGTGCCAGCAGCCAAGATGGGGCCCATACGCAGTATTTT	few	.	TRBV14	TRBJ2-3
CASSEGDSSQSTDTQYF	TGTGCCAGCAGTGAGGGGGACAGTAGTCAAAGCACAGATACGCAGTATTTT	medium-sized	TRBD1	TRBV2	TRBJ2-3
CASSLSQNYGYTF	TGTGCCAGCAGCTTGTCGCAGAACTATGGCTACACCTTC	.	.	TRBV5-4	TRBJ1-2
CASSTIGTGSPYEQYF	TGTGCCAGTAGTACCATCGGGACAGGGTCTCCCTACGAGCAGTACTTC	few	TRBD1	TRBV19	TRBJ2-7
CASSDARGANEKLFF	TGTGCCAGCAGTGATGCTCGGGGGGCCAATGAAAAACTGTTTTTT	few	.	TRBV25-1	TRBJ1-4
CASSQIGQGRQPQHF	TGTGCCAGCAGCCAAATAGGACAGGGCAGACAGCCCCAGCATTTT	few	TRBD1	TRBV16	TRBJ1-5
CSAGGSEQFF	TGCAGCGCTGGGGGGAGTGAGCAGTTCTTC	few	.	TRBV29-1	TRBJ2-1
CASSRQGSGEQYF	TGCGCCAGCAGCCGTCAGGGTTCGGGCGAGCAGTACTTC	.	.	TRBV4-3	TRBJ2-7
CASSAGRGWVYNEQFF	TGTGCCAGCAGTGCCGGCAGGGGGTGGGTTTACAATGAGCAGTTCTTC	.	TRBD1	TRBV6-1	TRBJ2-1
CASIQRNEQFF	TGTGCCAGCATCCAGAGGAATGAGCAGTTCTTC	.	.	TRBV2	TRBJ2-1
CASSDSGYNEQFF	TGCGCCAGCAGCGATTCGGGCTACAATGAGCAGTTCTTC	few	.	TRBV10-2	TRBJ2-1
CASSEKLRGQNEQFF	TGTGCCAGCAGCGAAAAATTAAGGGGGCAAAATGAGCAGTTCTTC	few	TRBD1	TRBV27	TRBJ2-1
CASSLVLTGELFF	TGCGCCAGCAGCTTAGTACTAACCGGGGAGCTGTTTTTT	.	.	TRBV5-1	TRBJ2-2
CASKKGQNTEAFF	TGTGCCAGCAAGAAGGGGCAGAACACTGAAGCTTTCTTT	.	.	TRBV2	TRBJ1-1
CASSVTGRDEKLFF	TGTGCCAGCAGCGTGACAGGGCGAGACGAAAAACTGTTTTTT	.	TRBD1	TRBV5-4	TRBJ1-4
CASSLQEFRLNTEAFF	TGTGCCAGCAGCTTACAAGAATTCAGATTGAACACTGAAGCTTTCTTT	.	.	TRBV7-8	TRBJ1-1
CASSIRAGNQPQHF	TGTGCCAGTAGTATCCGTGCAGGGAATCAGCCCCAGCATTTT	.	.	TRBV19	TRBJ1-5
CSDRDRGLTGELFF	TGCAGCGACCGGGACAGGGGGCTCACCGGGGAGCTGTTTTTT	few	TRBD1	TRBV29-1	TRBJ2-2
CASIGQMNTEAFF	TGTGCCAGCATCGGACAGATGAACACTGAAGCTTTCTTT	few	.	TRBV28	TRBJ1-1
CASSFSGRSYNEQFF	TGTGCCAGCAGCTTTAGCGGCCGCTCCTACAATGAGCAGTTCTTC	.	.	TRBV5-8	TRBJ2-1
CASSRQNTEAFF	TGTGCCAGCAGCAGACAGAACACTGAAGCTTTCTTT	few	.	TRBV6-5	TRBJ1-1
CATSRERDRAIQETQYF	TGTGCCACCAGCAGAGAGAGGGACAGGGCGATCCAAGAGACCCAGTACTTC	few	TRBD1	TRBV15	TRBJ2-5
CAWSGYRDREILASYEQYF	TGTGCCTGGAGTGGGTACCGGGACAGGGAAATATTGGCGTCCTACGAGCAGTACTTC	few	TRBD1	TRBV30	TRBJ2-7
CASSSGTGREQYF	TGTGCCAGCAGCTCCGGGACAGGGCGGGAGCAGTACTTC	.	TRBD1	TRBV13	TRBJ2-7
CASSPGSGRYEQYF	TGTGCCAGCAGCCCTGGGAGCGGGAGATACGAGCAGTACTTC	.	TRBD2	TRBV5-6	TRBJ2-7
CASSSGQGGYGYTF	TGTGCCAGCAGCTCCGGACAGGGTGGCTATGGCTACACCTTC	.	TRBD1	TRBV7-2	TRBJ1-2
CASSLRGANEKLFF	TGTGCCAGCAGCTTGCGGGGGGCTAATGAAAAACTGTTTTTT	few	.	TRBV5-6	TRBJ1-4
CASSLTRDLNNEQFF	TGTGCCAGCAGCTTAACTCGGGACTTAAACAATGAGCAGTTCTTC	few	.	TRBV7-3	TRBJ2-1
CASTEREQSYGYTF	TGTGCCAGCACCGAGAGGGAACAGTCCTATGGCTACACCTTC	few	.	TRBV7-9	TRBJ1-2
CASSLDRAGEAFF	TGTGCCAGCAGCTTGGACAGGGCGGGTGAAGCTTTCTTT	.	TRBD1	TRBV11-3	TRBJ1-1
CASSPPRESPLHF	TGTGCCAGCAGTCCCCCACGGGAATCACCCCTCCACTTT	.	.	TRBV2	TRBJ1-6
CASSIARRGQGVDIQYF	TGTGCCAGTAGTATAGCTAGGAGGGGACAGGGTGTTGACATTCAGTACTTC	few	TRBD1	TRBV19	TRBJ2-4